These 30 T cell receptor beta chains came from one sample sequenced in a study of CD8 T cells in ankylosing spondylitis. TCRdb redid the calling of the 5' RACE reads with MiXCR, one entry per CDR3 protein. The sample has 150,000 or so distinct CDR3 sequences, roughly 10% seen once. Sequenced input: blood, either unsorted or a sorted T cell fraction (not recorded which). The receptors were gathered from a female donor with ankylosing spondylitis or in good health (not recorded which).

This clonotype is termed large. The V and J genes are TRBV9 and TRBJ2-7, with 8 bases aligning to TRBD2. J was trimmed by 5 bases and V by 6 bases; bases with no gene match: 13. CDR3 length equals 15 residues. Germline CDR1 is SGDLS and CDR2 is YYNGEE. The CDR3 sequence is CASNLAGTREDEQYF. CDR3 nucleotides: TGTGCCAGCAACCTAGCTGGGACTAGAGAGGACGAGCAGTACTTC.

This clonotype was seen repeatedly, ten times or more. The chain couples TRBV4-3 to TRBJ2-1; D remains ambiguous. Germline V CDR1 and CDR2: LGHNA, YSLEER. The CDR3 contains 13 residues. The V end was cut by 0 bases, the J end by 12 bases, with 12 bases between. The CDR3 reads CASSQDRFWVQFF. As DNA, the CDR3 is TGCGCCAGCAGCCAAGATCGTTTCTGGGTGCAGTTCTTC.

V gene TRBV28 combines with J gene TRBJ2-3; 9 bases align to TRBD2. The germline V gene encodes CDR1 MDHEN and CDR2 SYDVKM. This CDR3 region has 15 residues. V was clipped by 3 bases and J by 1 base; unmatched bases: 2. CDR3 sequence (DNA): TGTGCCAGCAGTTTGACTAGCGGAGGCACAGATACGCAGTATTTT. This translates into CASSLTSGGTDTQYF.

This clonotype was observed at least ten times. The chain combines TRBV7-9 with TRBJ2-1; 7 positions agree with TRBD1. V gave up 6 bases and J gave up 5 bases; unmatched junction bases: 16. This CDR3 is 17 amino acids long. CDR1 is SEHNR, CDR2 FQNEAQ, per germline (reference sequence). The CDR3 region has the DNA TGTGCCAGCAGTGTAGGACAGGCCCCGAAGGGCAACAATGAGCAGTTCTTC. Residues: CASSVGQAPKGNNEQFF.

This clonotype was counted between two and nine times. The J gene is TRBJ1-1, the V gene TRBV11-1; TRBD1 agrees at 8 bases. CDR1 SGHAT and CDR2 FQDESV come from the germline V gene (reference sequence). The V gene end was trimmed by 5 bases and the J gene end by 6 bases; junction bases not matched to a gene: 11. The CDR3 runs to 15 residues. CDR3 sequence (DNA): TGTGCCAGCAGCCCGGAGGACAGGGTGGGGGCTGAAGCTTTCTTT. This sequence encodes CASSPEDRVGAEAFF.

The chain combines TRBV24-1 with TRBJ2-7; D is perhaps TRBD1 or TRBD2 (5 bases each). Germline assignment: CDR1 KGHDR and CDR2 SFDVKD. This CDR3 has 15 amino acids. With 1 base removed from V and 2 bases from J, the gap between germline ends came to 11 bases. CDR3: CATSDLPGTPYEQYF. The CDR3 DNA sequence: TGTGCCACCAGTGATTTACCAGGGACCCCCTACGAGCAGTACTTC.

The chain employs TRBV24-1 and TRBJ2-3; a possible D gene is TRBD1 (6 bases). Germline values: CDR1 KGHDR, CDR2 SFDVKD. This CDR3 is built from 17 residues. Trimming left V 2 bases short and J 0 bases short, with 14 bases between. The CDR3 loop reads CATSDSPRGISTDTQYF. DNA for the CDR3: TGTGCCACCAGTGATTCACCAAGGGGGATTAGCACAGATACGCAGTATTTT.

This clonotype was counted a few times. The chain recombines TRBV7-9 with TRBJ2-3; D unclear. The CDR3 runs 13 residues. Trimming pared 4 bases from V and 8 bases from J, leaving 13 bases between. Per germline, CDR1 SEHNR and CDR2 FQNEAQ (reference sequence). CDR3 loop: CASSSPLYGTQYF. The CDR3 nucleotides read TGTGCCAGCAGCTCTCCACTTTACGGTACGCAGTATTTT.

This clonotype has just one count. The chain carries TRBV24-1 and TRBJ2-1; 9 bases match TRBD1. The CDR3 is 16 residues long. The germline CDR1 and CDR2 sequences are KGHDR and SFDVKD. The ends lost 3 bases at V and 6 bases at J; junction bases unmatched: 8. The CDR3: CATSDPGTGRGNEQFF. In DNA, the CDR3 is TGTGCCACCAGTGATCCCGGGACAGGGCGAGGCAATGAGCAGTTCTTC.

V and J are TRBV24-1 and TRBJ2-3; D assignment may be TRBD1 or TRBD2 (5 bases each). Per the germline V gene, CDR1 is KGHDR and CDR2 is SFDVKD. V lost 5 bases and J lost 6, with 11 bases in between. The CDR3 sequence is 13 residues long. CDR3 nucleotides: TGTGCCACCAGTGGGGGGAGAGCTGATACGCAGTATTTT. Protein product: CATSGGRADTQYF.

This clonotype showed up just a few times. This chain joins TRBV18 and TRBJ2-1, with no clear D. Germline-derived CDR1 and CDR2 are KGHSH and LQKENI. Between the trimmed V and J ends, which lost 3 bases and 6 bases, there was a span of 6 bases. The CDR3 spans 12 residues. The chain's CDR3 is CASSPDVNEQFF. The CDR3 nucleotides read TGTGCCAGCTCACCGGACGTCAATGAGCAGTTCTTC.

The chain employs TRBV2 and TRBJ1-4, with 9 bases lining up with TRBD1. This CDR3 region has 14 residues. The junction had 4 bases not matched to a gene; V was cut back by 4 bases and J by 7 bases. Per the germline V gene, CDR1 is SNHLY and CDR2 is FYNNEI. CDR3 amino acids: CASSAGQGFEKLFF. The CDR3 DNA sequence: TGTGCCAGCAGTGCGGGACAGGGATTTGAAAAACTGTTTTTT.

This clonotype has just a few counts. The genes are TRBV19 and TRBJ2-2; no clear D. The germline V gene has CDR1 LNHDA and CDR2 SQIVND (reference sequence). V lost 4 bases to trimming and J lost 1 base, with 16 bases between them. This CDR3 comprises 17 residues. The CDR3 here is CASSTSGLVKNTGELFF. For the CDR3, the DNA is TGTGCCAGTAGTACCTCTGGGCTAGTGAAGAACACCGGGGAGCTGTTTTTT.

This clonotype was seen many times. This chain links TRBV12-3 or TRBV12-4 with TRBJ2-3; D is unclear. Deletions cut 4 bases from V and 2 bases from J, with 10 bases between. CDR3 length: 14 residues. The CDR3 sequence is CASSYERPTDTQYF. The DNA for the CDR3 is TGTGCCAGCAGTTACGAGCGACCCACAGATACGCAGTATTTT.

The chain uses TRBV5-1 and TRBJ2-5; D not resolved. Germline CDR1 SGHRS, CDR2 YFSETQ. The V end was cut by 1 base, the J end by 0 bases, with 7 bases between. This CDR3 has 14 residues. CDR3 DNA sequence: TGCGCCAGCAGCTTGAGACGAAACCAAGAGACCCAGTACTTC. Translated: CASSLRRNQETQYF.

This chain connects TRBV5-5 to TRBJ2-5; D might be TRBD2 (6 bases). The V end lost 5 bases, the J end lost 0 bases, and 14 bases lay between the germline ends. The CDR3 runs 15 residues. CDR1 is SGHKS, CDR2 YYEKEE, per germline (reference sequence). CDR3: CASRPGLRYQETQYF. CDR3 bases: TGTGCCAGCAGGCCGGGACTCCGGTACCAAGAGACCCAGTACTTC.

This clonotype occurred a few times. The chain carries TRBV29-1 and TRBJ2-1, with a weak D call TRBD2 (6 bases). The germline V gene has CDR1 SQVTM and CDR2 ANQGSEA. CDR3 length: 16 amino acids. With 0 bases removed from V and 0 bases from J, the gap between germline ends came to 12 bases. In DNA, the CDR3 is TGCAGCGTTGAAGAAGGGACTTCAAGCTCCTACAATGAGCAGTTCTTC. Its translation: CSVEEGTSSSYNEQFF.

This clonotype was detected only a few times. V gene TRBV7-9 combines with J gene TRBJ2-5; D not certain. Germline CDR1 and CDR2: SEHNR and FQNEAQ (reference sequence). Trimming stripped 2 bases from V and 5 bases from J, with 6 bases between. The CDR3 sequence is 12 residues long. The CDR3: CASSLSYETQYF. DNA of the CDR3: TGTGCCAGCAGCTTAAGTTACGAGACCCAGTACTTC.

Many counts were recorded for this clonotype. The V and J genes are TRBV12-3 or TRBV12-4 and TRBJ2-1; no definite D call. This CDR3 has 13 residues. Trimming took off 7 bases at V and 12 bases at J, with 19 bases between the two ends. The CDR3 is CASTEHSPGVQFF. Here the CDR3 DNA reads TGTGCCAGCACGGAACACTCTCCCGGTGTGCAGTTCTTC.

CDR3 sequence (DNA): TGTGCCAGCCTAGTCGGGTCCGGGGCCAACGTCCTGACTTTC. Its translation: CASLVGSGANVLTF. The rearrangement uses TRBV7-9 and TRBJ2-6; D not certain. The germline CDR1 and CDR2 sequences are SEHNR and FQNEAQ (reference sequence). The CDR3 totals 14 residues. Trimming took 8 bases from V and 4 from J, leaving 12 bases between them.

This clonotype was seen a handful of times. The V call is TRBV20-1, the J call TRBJ2-7; TRBD1 matches at 7 bases. Trimming took 6 bases from V and 0 from J; bases not matched to a gene: 8. This CDR3 comprises 14 residues. CDR1 is DFQATT, CDR2 SNEGSKA, per germline (reference sequence). CDR3 in amino acids: CSALRDRNSYEQYF. The CDR3 DNA is TGCAGTGCCCTCCGGGACAGAAACTCCTACGAGCAGTACTTC.

The chain carries TRBV9 and TRBJ1-1, with TRBD1 matching 9 bases. This CDR3 spans 16 amino acids. V was pared by 3 bases and J by 1 base, with 7 bases of the junction left unmatched. The germline V gene encodes CDR1 SGDLS and CDR2 YYNGEE. The chain's CDR3 is CASSDSSGQGNTEAFF. CDR3 DNA sequence: TGTGCCAGCAGCGACTCATCGGGACAGGGGAACACTGAAGCTTTCTTT. Using reference TRBV9 and TRBJ1-1 for the parts outside the CDR3, the full variable domain is DSGVTQTPKHLITATGQRVTLRCSPRSGDLSVYWYQQSLDQGLQFLIQYYNGEERAKGNILERFSAQQFPDLHSELNLSSLELGDSALYFCASSDSSGQGNTEAFFGQGTRLTVV.

V is TRBV9 and J is TRBJ1-1; D gene unclear. CDR1 is SGDLS and CDR2 is YYNGEE in the germline V gene. The CDR3 has 13 amino acids. Trimming pared 0 bases from V and 6 bases from J, leaving 9 bases between. The CDR3 loop reads CASSVDDGPEAFF. CDR3 nucleotide sequence: TGTGCCAGCAGCGTAGACGATGGCCCTGAAGCTTTCTTT. The whole variable domain, filled in from reference TRBV9 and TRBJ1-1, reads DSGVTQTPKHLITATGQRVTLRCSPRSGDLSVYWYQQSLDQGLQFLIQYYNGEERAKGNILERFSAQQFPDLHSELNLSSLELGDSALYFCASSVDDGPEAFFGQGTRLTVV.

This chain connects TRBV19 to TRBJ2-3, with D perhaps matching TRBD1 or TRBD2 (5 bases each). From germline, CDR1 is LNHDA and CDR2 SQIVND (reference sequence). Trimming removed 10 bases at V and 1 base at J, with 15 bases between. The CDR3 spans 14 residues. The CDR3 region has the DNA TGTGCCACTATTGCCCGGGGCGGCACAGATACGCAGTATTTT. The encoded protein is CATIARGGTDTQYF. The full variable domain, in which reference TRBV19 and TRBJ2-3 provide the parts outside the CDR3, is DGGITQSPKYLFRKEGQNVTLSCEQNLNHDAMYWYRQDPGQGLRLIYYSQIVNDFQKGDIAEGYSVSREKKESFPLTVTSAQKNPTAFYLCATIARGGTDTQYFGPGTRLTVL.

This clonotype was picked up a small number of times. The V gene is TRBV27, the J gene TRBJ2-1; 7 positions match TRBD2. Germline CDR1 MNHEY, CDR2 SMNVEV (reference sequence). The length of the CDR3 is 15 residues. The ends lost 1 base at V and 4 bases at J; junction bases unmatched: 4. CDR3: CASSLLGTKYNEQFF. The CDR3, as DNA: TGTGCCAGCAGTTTATTGGGGACTAAGTACAATGAGCAGTTCTTC.

The rearrangement uses TRBV6-1 and TRBJ2-6; TRBD2 is a possible D gene (5 bases). The germline V gene has CDR1 MNHNS and CDR2 SASEGT. Trimming took off 7 bases at V and 4 bases at J, with 17 bases between the two ends. This CDR3 is 16 amino acids long. CDR3 amino acids: CASTGPSSGGANVLTF. CDR3 bases: TGTGCCAGCACAGGCCCAAGTTCGGGGGGGGCCAACGTCCTGACTTTC.

The gene calls are TRBV7-9 and TRBJ2-1, with TRBD2 matching 8 bases. The CDR3 has 15 residues. The V and J ends lost 7 bases and 8 bases, in that order; junction bases with no gene match: 13. Germline V gene data show CDR1 as SEHNR and CDR2 as FQNEAQ (reference sequence). The chain's CDR3 is CASNPGTSDRDEQFF. CDR3 in DNA: TGTGCCAGCAACCCCGGGACTAGTGATCGCGATGAGCAGTTCTTC.

This clonotype was found a few times. The V gene is TRBV6-2 or TRBV6-3, the J gene TRBJ2-2; no clear D gene. The CDR3 is made up of 14 amino acids. Trimming cost V 7 bases and J 0 bases, with 9 bases left between them. Germline V lookup: CDR1 MNHEY, CDR2 SVGEGT. The DNA of the CDR3 is TGTGCCAGCACCGACTTCGCGAACACCGGGGAGCTGTTTTTT. This gives the protein CASTDFANTGELFF.

This clonotype was seen more than once but under ten times. This rearrangement joins TRBV7-8 to TRBJ2-1; 16 positions match TRBD2. Germline V gives CDR1 SGHVS, CDR2 FQNEAQ. This CDR3 comprises 15 residues. Losses at the gene ends were 4 bases for V and 9 bases for J; bases not matched to a gene: 3. As DNA, the CDR3 is TGTGCCAGCAGCTGGGGACTAGCGGGAGGGCCTGAGCAGTTCTTC. Its translation: CASSWGLAGGPEQFF.

The chain joins TRBV5-6 to TRBJ1-1; D unclear. With 2 bases removed from V and 3 bases from J, the gap between germline ends came to 11 bases. This CDR3 comprises 14 residues. CDR1 and CDR2 from the germline V gene are SGHDT and YYEEEE. The CDR3 DNA follows: TGTGCCAGCAGCTTCCTGGTTAGGGACACTGAAGCTTTCTTT. It translates to CASSFLVRDTEAFF.